This TCR beta chain was captured in a study of glioma-infiltrating T cells after dendritic cell vaccination. Study background: Patients had newly diagnosed or recurrent glioblastoma and received dendritic cell vaccines. Study-wide points: The cohort had few patients with full blood and tumor sets.

As to time point: after dendritic cell vaccination, including at tumor progression/relapse. The germline V gene has CDR1 MNHEY and CDR2 SMNVEV (reference sequence). Germline trimming cut 4 bases from V and 2 bases from J; bases unmatched to any gene: 6. This CDR3 has 16 amino acids. The repertoire was sequenced with immunoSEQ multiplex PCR; TCRdb's copy has only in-frame clones and lacks some. In the table there are about 94,000 clones, around 80% of which are singletons. Regarding this clone: As yet, its antigen is unknown.

Sequenced here: blood, sampled after dendritic cell vaccination. The gene calls are TRBV27 and TRBJ2-3; the match to TRBD2 covers 10 bases. The receptor's source is a human donor with glioblastoma. As DNA, the CDR3 is TGTGCCAGCAGTTCCATAGCGGGGGGCTTCACAGATACGCAGTATTTT. Translated, it gives CASSSIAGGFTDTQYF.